The source of this T cell receptor beta chain is a study of spatial heterogeneity in lung cancer. About the study: At a median of around two years after resection, follow-up PBMC samples were sequenced when available.

As for time point: blood at routine non-recurrence follow-up after resection. TCRdb used MiXCR to reprocess the 5' RACE reads, holding one entry per CDR3 protein. Among around 70,000 distinct CDR3 sequences listed, nearly 9% were seen once. CDR3 length equals 14 residues. Germline V gene data show CDR1 as SNHLY and CDR2 as FYNNEI. The V gene end was trimmed by 10 bases and the J gene end by 7 bases; junction bases not matched to a gene: 10. The specimen comprised PBMCs, sampled at follow-up. The source is a female donor with early-stage non-small cell lung cancer. The chain joins TRBV2 to TRBJ2-2, with 9 bases fitting TRBD2. CDR3 DNA: TGTGCCATCAAACCCGGGACTAGCAGCGGGGAGCTGTTTTTT. Translation gives CAIKPGTSSGELFF.